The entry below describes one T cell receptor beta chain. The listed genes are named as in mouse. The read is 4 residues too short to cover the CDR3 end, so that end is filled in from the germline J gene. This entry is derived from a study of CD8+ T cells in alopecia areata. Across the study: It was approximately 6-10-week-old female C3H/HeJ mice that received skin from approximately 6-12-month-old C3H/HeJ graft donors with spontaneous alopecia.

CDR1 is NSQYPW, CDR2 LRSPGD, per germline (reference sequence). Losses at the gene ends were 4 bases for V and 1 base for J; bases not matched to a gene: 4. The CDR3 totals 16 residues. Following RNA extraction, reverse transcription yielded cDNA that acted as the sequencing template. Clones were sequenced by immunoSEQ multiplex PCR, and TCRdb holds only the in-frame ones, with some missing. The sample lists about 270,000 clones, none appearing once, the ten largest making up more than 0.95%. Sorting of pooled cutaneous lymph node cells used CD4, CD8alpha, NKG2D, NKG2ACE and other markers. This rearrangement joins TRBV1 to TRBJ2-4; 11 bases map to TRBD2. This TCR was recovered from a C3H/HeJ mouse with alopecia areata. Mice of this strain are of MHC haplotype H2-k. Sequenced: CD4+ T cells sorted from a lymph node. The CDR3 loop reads CTCSGGTGGGQNTLYF. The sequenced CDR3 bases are TGCACCTGCAGTGGGGGGACTGGGGGCGGTCAAAAC.